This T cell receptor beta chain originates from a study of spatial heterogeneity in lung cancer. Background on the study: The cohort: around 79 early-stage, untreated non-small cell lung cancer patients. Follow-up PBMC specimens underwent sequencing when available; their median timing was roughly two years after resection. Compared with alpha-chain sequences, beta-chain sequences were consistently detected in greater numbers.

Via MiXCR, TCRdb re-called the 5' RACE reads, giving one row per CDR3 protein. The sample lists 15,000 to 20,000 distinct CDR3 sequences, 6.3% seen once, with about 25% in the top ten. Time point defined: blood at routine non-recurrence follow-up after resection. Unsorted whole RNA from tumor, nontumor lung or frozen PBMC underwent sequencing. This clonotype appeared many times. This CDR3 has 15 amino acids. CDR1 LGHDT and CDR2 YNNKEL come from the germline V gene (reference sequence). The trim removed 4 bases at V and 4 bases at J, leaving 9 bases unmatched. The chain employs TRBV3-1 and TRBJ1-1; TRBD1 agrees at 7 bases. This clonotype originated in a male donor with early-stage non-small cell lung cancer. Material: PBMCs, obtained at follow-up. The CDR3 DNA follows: TGTGCCAGCAGCCTGACGGACAGGAGGGGCACTGAAGCTTTCTTT. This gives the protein CASSLTDRRGTEAFF.